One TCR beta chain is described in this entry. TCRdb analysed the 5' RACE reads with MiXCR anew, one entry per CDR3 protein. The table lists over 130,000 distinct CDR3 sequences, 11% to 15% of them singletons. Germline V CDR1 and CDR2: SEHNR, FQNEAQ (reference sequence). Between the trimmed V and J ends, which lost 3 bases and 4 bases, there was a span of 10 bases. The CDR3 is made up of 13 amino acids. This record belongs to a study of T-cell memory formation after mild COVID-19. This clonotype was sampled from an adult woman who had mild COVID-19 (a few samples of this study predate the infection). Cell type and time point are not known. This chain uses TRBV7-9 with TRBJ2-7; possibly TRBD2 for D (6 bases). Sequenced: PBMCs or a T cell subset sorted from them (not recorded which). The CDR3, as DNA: TGTGCCAGCAGCTTGGGAGGCAGATACGAGCAGTACTTC. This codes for CASSLGGRYEQYF. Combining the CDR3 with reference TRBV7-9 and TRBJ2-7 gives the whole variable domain DTGVSQNPRHKITKRGQNVTFRCDPISEHNRLYWYRQTLGQGPEFLTYFQNEAQLEKSRLLSDRFSAERPKGSFSTLEIQRTEQGDSAMYLCASSLGGRYEQYFGPGTRLTVT.